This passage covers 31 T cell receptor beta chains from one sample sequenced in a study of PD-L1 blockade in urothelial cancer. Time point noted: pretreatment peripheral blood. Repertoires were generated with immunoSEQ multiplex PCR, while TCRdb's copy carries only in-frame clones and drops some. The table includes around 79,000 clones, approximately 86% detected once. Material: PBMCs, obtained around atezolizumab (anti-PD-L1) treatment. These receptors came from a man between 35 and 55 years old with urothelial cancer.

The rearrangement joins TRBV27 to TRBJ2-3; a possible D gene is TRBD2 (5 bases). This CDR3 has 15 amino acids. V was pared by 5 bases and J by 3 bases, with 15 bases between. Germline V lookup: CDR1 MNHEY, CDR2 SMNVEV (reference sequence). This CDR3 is CASSPGLLRTDTQYF. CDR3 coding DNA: TGTGCCAGCAGTCCCGGACTTCTGCGGACAGATACGCAGTATTTT.

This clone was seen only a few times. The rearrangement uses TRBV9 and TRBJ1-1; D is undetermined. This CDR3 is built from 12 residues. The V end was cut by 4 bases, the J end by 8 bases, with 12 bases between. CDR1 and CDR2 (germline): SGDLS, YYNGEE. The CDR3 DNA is TGTGCCAGCAGCCCCCGCAGAGGCGAAGCTTTCTTT. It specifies CASSPRRGEAFF.

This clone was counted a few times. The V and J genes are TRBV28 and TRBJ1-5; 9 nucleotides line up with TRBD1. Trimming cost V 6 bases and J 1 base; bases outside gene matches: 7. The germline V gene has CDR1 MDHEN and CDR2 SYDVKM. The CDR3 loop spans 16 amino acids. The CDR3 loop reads CASRGQGPPSNQPQHF. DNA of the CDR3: TGTGCCAGCAGGGGACAGGGCCCGCCAAGCAATCAGCCCCAGCATTTT. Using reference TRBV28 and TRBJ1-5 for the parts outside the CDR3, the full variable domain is DVKVTQSSRYLVKRTGEKVFLECVQDMDHENMFWYRQDPGLGLRLIYFSYDVKMKEKGDIPEGYSVSREKKERFSLILESASTNQTSMYLCASRGQGPPSNQPQHFGDGTRLSIL.

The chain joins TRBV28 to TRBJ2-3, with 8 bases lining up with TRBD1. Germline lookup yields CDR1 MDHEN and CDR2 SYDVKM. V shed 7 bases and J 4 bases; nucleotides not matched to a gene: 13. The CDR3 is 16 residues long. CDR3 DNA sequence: TGTGCCAGCACCCTAGGGGGCAGGGGGCAGTCAGATACGCAGTATTTT. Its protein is CASTLGGRGQSDTQYF.

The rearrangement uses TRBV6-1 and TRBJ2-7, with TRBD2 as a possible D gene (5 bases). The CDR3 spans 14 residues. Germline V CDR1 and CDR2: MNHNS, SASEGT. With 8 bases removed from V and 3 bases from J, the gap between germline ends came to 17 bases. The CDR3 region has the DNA TGTGCCAGCTCCCTGCCCGGGAACCTCTACGAGCAGTACTTC. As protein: CASSLPGNLYEQYF.

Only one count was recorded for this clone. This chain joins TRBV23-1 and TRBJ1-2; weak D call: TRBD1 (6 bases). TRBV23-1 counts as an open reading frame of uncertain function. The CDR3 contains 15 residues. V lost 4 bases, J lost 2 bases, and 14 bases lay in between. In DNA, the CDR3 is TGCGCCAGCAGTCTTTCGGGGACATCGAACTATGGCTACACCTTC. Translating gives CASSLSGTSNYGYTF.

This CDR3 is CASSPPSRVLEQYF. CDR3 sequence (DNA): TGTGCCAGCAGCCCCCCTAGTCGGGTCCTCGAGCAGTACTTC. This chain links TRBV7-9 with TRBJ2-7; D unclear. Germline V CDR1 and CDR2: SEHNR, FQNEAQ (reference sequence). This CDR3 has 14 amino acids. Trimming removed 5 bases at V and 6 bases at J, with 17 bases between.

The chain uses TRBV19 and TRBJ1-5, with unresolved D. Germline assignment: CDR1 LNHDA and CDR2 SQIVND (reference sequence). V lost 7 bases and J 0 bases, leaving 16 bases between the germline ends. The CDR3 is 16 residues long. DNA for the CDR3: TGTGCCAGTAAAAGAGAACAGACCAGTAGCAATCAGCCCCAGCATTTT. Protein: CASKREQTSSNQPQHF.

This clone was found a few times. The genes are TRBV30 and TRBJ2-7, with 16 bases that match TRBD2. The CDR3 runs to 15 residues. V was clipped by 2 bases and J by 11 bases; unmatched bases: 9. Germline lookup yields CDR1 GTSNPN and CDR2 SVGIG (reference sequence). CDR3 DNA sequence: TGTGCCTGGAGTCGTCCCGGGACTAGCGGGAGGGCCGAGTACTTC. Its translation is CAWSRPGTSGRAEYF.

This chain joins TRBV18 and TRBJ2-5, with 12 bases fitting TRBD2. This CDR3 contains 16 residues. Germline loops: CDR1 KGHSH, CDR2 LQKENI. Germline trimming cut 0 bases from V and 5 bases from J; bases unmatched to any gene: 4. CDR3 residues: CASSPPRTSGRETQYF. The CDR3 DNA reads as TGTGCCAGCTCACCACCCCGTACTAGCGGGAGGGAGACCCAGTACTTC.

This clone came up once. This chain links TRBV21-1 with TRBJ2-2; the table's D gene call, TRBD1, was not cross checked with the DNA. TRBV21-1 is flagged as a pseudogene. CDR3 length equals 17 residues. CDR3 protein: CASSKESNGRNTGELFF. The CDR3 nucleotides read TGTGCCAGCAGCAAAGAAAGTAATGGCAGAAACACCGGGGAGCTGTTTTTT.

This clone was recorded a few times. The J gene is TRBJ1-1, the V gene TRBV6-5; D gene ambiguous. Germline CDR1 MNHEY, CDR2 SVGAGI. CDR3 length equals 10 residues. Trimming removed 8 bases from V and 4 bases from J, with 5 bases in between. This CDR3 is CASGLTEAFF. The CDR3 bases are TGTGCCAGCGGGCTCACTGAAGCTTTCTTT.

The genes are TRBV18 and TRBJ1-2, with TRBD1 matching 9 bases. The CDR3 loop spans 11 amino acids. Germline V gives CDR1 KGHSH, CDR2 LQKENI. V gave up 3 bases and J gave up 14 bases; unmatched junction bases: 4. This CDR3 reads CASSPGTGLTF. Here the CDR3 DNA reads TGTGCCAGCTCACCCGGGACAGGGCTTACCTTC.

Here the CDR3 reads CASRASRGVAANEKLFF. The CDR3, as DNA: TGTGCCAGCAGGGCGAGCCGGGGAGTCGCGGCTAATGAAAAACTGTTTTTT. V gene TRBV28 combines with J gene TRBJ1-4, with no clear D. The CDR3 covers 17 residues. With 6 bases removed from V and 3 bases from J, the gap between germline ends came to 20 bases. Germline assignment: CDR1 MDHEN and CDR2 SYDVKM.

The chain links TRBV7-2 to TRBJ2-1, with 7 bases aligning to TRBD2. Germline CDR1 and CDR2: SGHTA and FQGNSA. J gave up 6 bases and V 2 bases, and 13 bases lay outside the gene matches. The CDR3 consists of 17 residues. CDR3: CASSLSPLAAQANEQFF. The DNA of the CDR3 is TGTGCCAGCAGCTTATCTCCCCTAGCGGCCCAGGCCAATGAGCAGTTCTTC.

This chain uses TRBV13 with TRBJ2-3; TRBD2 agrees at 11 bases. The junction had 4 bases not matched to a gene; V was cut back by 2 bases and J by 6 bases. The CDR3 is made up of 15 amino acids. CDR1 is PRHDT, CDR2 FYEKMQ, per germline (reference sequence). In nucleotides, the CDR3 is TGTGCCAGCAGCTTATTAGCGGGAGGGCCGGATACGCAGTATTTT. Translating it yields CASSLLAGGPDTQYF.

In DNA, the CDR3 is TGTGCCAGCTCTACAGGGTTTACCGAGCAGTACTTC. Translation gives CASSTGFTEQYF. The chain joins TRBV18 to TRBJ2-7; D is perhaps TRBD1 (6 bases). In germline, CDR1 is KGHSH, CDR2 LQKENI. V was shortened by 6 bases and J by 6 bases, with 12 bases between the two germline ends. The CDR3 is 12 residues long.

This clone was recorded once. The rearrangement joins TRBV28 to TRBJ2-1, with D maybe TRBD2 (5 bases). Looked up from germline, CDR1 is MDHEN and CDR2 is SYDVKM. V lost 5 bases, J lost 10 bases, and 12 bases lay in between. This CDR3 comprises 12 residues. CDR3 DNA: TGTGCCAGCAGTCCGGGGTCTTCGGAGCAGTTCTTC. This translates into CASSPGSSEQFF.

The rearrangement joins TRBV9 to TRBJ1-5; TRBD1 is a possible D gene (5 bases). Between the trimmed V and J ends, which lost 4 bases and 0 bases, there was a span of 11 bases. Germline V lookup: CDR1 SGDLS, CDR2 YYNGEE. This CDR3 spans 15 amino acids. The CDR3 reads CASSTGSDSNQPQHF. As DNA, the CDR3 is TGTGCCAGCAGCACAGGATCGGATAGCAATCAGCCCCAGCATTTT.

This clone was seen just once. CDR3 sequence: CASRPPGASQETQYF. Written as DNA, the CDR3 is TGTGCCAGCAGGCCGCCCGGAGCTTCACAAGAGACCCAGTACTTC. The chain recombines TRBV6-5 with TRBJ2-5; D gene ambiguous. The V and J ends lost 6 bases and 2 bases respectively, with 16 bases between them. CDR1 is MNHEY, CDR2 SVGAGI, per germline. The CDR3 is 15 amino acids.

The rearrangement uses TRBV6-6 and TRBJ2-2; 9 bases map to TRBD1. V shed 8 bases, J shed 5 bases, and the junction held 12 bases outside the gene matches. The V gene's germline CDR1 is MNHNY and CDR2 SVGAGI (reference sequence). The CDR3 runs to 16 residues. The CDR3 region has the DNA TGTGCCAGCCTCACCTCTACAGGGGGCGGGACCGGGGAGCTGTTTTTT. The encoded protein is CASLTSTGGGTGELFF.

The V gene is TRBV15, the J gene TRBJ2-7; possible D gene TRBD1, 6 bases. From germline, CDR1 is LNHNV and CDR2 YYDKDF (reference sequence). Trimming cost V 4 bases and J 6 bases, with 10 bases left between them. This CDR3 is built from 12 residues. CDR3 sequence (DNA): TGTGCCACCAGCATAGGGACAACCGAGCAGTACTTC. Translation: CATSIGTTEQYF.

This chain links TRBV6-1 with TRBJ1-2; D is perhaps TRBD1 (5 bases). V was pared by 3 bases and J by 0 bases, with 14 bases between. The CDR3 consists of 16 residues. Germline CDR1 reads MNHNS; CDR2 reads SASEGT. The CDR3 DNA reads TGTGCCAGCAGTGAGGGGAGGGGATTTGCTAACTATGGCTACACCTTC. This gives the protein CASSEGRGFANYGYTF.

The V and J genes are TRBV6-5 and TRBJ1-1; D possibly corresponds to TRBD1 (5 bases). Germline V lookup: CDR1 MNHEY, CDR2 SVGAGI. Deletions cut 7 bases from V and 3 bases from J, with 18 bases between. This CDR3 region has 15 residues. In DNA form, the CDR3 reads TGTGCCAGCACCCTTACGGAGGGGTCGTACACTGAAGCTTTCTTT. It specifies CASTLTEGSYTEAFF.

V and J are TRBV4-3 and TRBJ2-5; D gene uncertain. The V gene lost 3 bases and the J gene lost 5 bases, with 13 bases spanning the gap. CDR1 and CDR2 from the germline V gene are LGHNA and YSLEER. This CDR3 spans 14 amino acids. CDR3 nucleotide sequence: TGCGCCAGCAGCCAGGAGCATAATTTGGAGACCCAGTACTTC. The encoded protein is CASSQEHNLETQYF.

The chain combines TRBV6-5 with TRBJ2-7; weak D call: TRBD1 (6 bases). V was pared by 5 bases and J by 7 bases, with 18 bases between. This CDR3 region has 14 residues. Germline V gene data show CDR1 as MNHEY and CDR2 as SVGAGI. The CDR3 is CASSGLGATGEQYF. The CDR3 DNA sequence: TGTGCCAGCAGTGGTTTGGGGGCGACTGGGGAGCAGTACTTC.

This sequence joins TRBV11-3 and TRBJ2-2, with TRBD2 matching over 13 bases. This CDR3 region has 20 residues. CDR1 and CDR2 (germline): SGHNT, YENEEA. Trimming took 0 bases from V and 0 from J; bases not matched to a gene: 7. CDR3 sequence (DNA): TGTGCCAGCAGCTTAGACGGAATTGGACTAGCGGGAGCGAACACCGGGGAGCTGTTTTTT. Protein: CASSLDGIGLAGANTGELFF.

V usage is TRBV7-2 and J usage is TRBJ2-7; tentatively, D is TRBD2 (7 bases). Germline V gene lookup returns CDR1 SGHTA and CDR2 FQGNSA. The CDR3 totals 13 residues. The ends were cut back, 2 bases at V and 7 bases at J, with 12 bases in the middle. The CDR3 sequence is CASSLRGAQEQYF. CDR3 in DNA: TGTGCCAGCAGCTTACGGGGGGCGCAGGAGCAGTACTTC.

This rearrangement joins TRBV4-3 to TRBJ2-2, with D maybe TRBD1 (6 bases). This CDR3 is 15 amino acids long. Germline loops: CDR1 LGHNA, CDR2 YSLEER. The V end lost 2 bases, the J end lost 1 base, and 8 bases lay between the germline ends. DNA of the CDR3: TGCGCCAGCAGCCAACCGGGACAGAACACCGGGGAGCTGTTTTTT. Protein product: CASSQPGQNTGELFF.

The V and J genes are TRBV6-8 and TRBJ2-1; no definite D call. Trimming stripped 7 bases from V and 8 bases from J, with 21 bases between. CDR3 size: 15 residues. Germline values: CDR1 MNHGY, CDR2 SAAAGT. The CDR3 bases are TGTGCCAGCAACAACGTGGCTAGTTCTTACGATGAGCAGTTCTTC. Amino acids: CASNNVASSYDEQFF.

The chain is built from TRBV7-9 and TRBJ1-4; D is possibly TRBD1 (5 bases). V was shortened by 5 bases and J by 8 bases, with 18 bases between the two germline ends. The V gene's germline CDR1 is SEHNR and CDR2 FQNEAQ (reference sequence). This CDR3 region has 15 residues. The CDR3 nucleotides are TGTGCCAGCAGCCCCGGACATACTAATAAAGAAAAACTGTTTTTT. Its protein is CASSPGHTNKEKLFF. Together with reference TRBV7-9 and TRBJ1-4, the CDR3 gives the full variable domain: DTGVSQNPRHKITKRGQNVTFRCDPISEHNRLYWYRQTLGQGPEFLTYFQNEAQLEKSRLLSDRFSAERPKGSFSTLEIQRTEQGDSAMYLCASSPGHTNKEKLFFGSGTQLSVL.